This passage covers 23 T cell receptor beta chains from one sample sequenced in a study of blood T cell repertoires in COVID-19 (dated by TCRdb to the early 2020s). The library was produced with the immunoSEQ multiplex PCR assay. What TCRdb holds here is the immuneACCESS table cut down to in-frame rearrangements. Part of the clones is not present; checked against another copy, under half of the missing clones reflect an unresolved V gene, and the others are unexplained. The sample profile shows around 300,000 clones; roughly 86% of them were found once. The top ten constitute about 2.7% of the sample. Sequenced material: PBMCs or T cells enriched from blood (not recorded which). The receptors were sampled from a woman younger than 30 who had recovered from COVID-19.

V and J are TRBV6-1 and TRBJ1-1; TRBD1 matches 7 bases. Germline loops: CDR1 MNHNS, CDR2 SASEGT. CDR3 size: 17 residues. The junction had 15 bases not matched to a gene; V was cut back by 2 bases and J by 6 bases. CDR3 amino acids: CASSENGWTGGTSEAFF. The CDR3 DNA is TGTGCCAGCAGTGAAAATGGCTGGACAGGCGGCACATCTGAAGCTTTCTTT.

The rearrangement joins TRBV7-3 to TRBJ2-1; D remains ambiguous. Trimming stripped 4 bases from V and 0 bases from J, with 10 bases between. Germline assignment: CDR1 SGHTA and CDR2 FQGTGA. This CDR3 spans 15 amino acids. The CDR3 DNA follows: TGTGCCAGCAGCTCCACTGCGAGCTCCTACAATGAGCAGTTCTTC. It specifies CASSSTASSYNEQFF.

This clone was seen only once. V usage is TRBV3-1 (or the pseudogene TRBV3-2) and J usage is TRBJ2-5; 10 nucleotides match TRBD1. The CDR3 is 17 residues long. V shed 3 bases, J shed 4 bases, and the junction held 11 bases outside the gene matches. Germline-derived CDR1 and CDR2 are LGHDT and YNNKEL (reference sequence). The CDR3 region has the DNA TGTGCCAGCAGCCACCGTTTCCGACAGGGGGCTCTAGAGACCCAGTACTTC. Residues: CASSHRFRQGALETQYF.

V gene TRBV19 combines with J gene TRBJ1-2; no firm D call. The CDR3 is made up of 15 amino acids. Germline CDR1 is LNHDA and CDR2 is SQIVND (reference sequence). Deletions cut 5 bases from V and 4 bases from J, with 17 bases between. Here the CDR3 DNA reads TGTGCCAGTAGTGCCGCCCCAGGTCTTTTCTATGGCTACACCTTC. Translating it yields CASSAAPGLFYGYTF.

This clone was picked up a small number of times. The chain joins TRBV6-5 to TRBJ1-6; no definite D call. The CDR3 is 14 residues long. CDR1 and CDR2 from the germline V gene are MNHEY and SVGAGI. V lost 5 bases and J 7 bases, leaving 12 bases between the germline ends. This CDR3 reads CASSTGVGNSPLHF. The CDR3 bases are TGTGCCAGCAGTACGGGAGTCGGGAATTCACCCCTCCACTTT.

V gene TRBV5-6 combines with J gene TRBJ2-5; TRBD2 agrees at 14 bases. The CDR3 has 15 residues. Germline V gives CDR1 SGHDT, CDR2 YYEEEE. The V segment lost 4 bases and the J segment 7 bases; nucleotides outside the gene matches: 6. The CDR3, as DNA: TGTGCCAGCAGCCGACTAGCGGGAGGGCCGGGGACCCAGTACTTC. Encoded protein: CASSRLAGGPGTQYF.

The V gene is TRBV11-3, the J gene TRBJ1-2; D uncertain. Germline V gene data show CDR1 as SGHNT and CDR2 as YENEEA. The V end was cut by 0 bases, the J end by 7 bases, with 9 bases between. This CDR3 comprises 13 residues. The DNA for the CDR3 is TGTGCCAGCAGCTTAGATCGCAGAGGTGGCTACACCTTC. Its translation is CASSLDRRGGYTF.

The rearrangement uses TRBV9 and TRBJ2-1, with TRBD2 matching 8 bases. The CDR3 sequence is 16 residues long. CDR1 is SGDLS, CDR2 YYNGEE, per germline. The J segment lost 1 base and the V segment lost 1 base, leaving 4 bases of the junction unmatched. This CDR3 is CASSVPLAGSYNEQFF. The CDR3 DNA sequence: TGTGCCAGCAGCGTACCCCTAGCGGGTTCCTACAATGAGCAGTTCTTC.

This sequence joins TRBV7-2 and TRBJ1-4, with D perhaps TRBD1 (6 bases). Germline loops: CDR1 SGHTA, CDR2 FQGNSA. This CDR3 has 15 amino acids. Trimming stripped 3 bases from V and 7 bases from J, with 15 bases between. The CDR3 is CASSLGGRRGEKLFF. CDR3 bases: TGTGCCAGCAGCTTGGGGGGGCGGAGAGGTGAAAAACTGTTTTTT.

The chain employs TRBV3-1 (or the pseudogene TRBV3-2) and TRBJ2-2, with 8 positions matching TRBD2. In germline, CDR1 is LGHDT, CDR2 YNNKEL (reference sequence). Unmatched junction bases numbered 8, after V lost 0 bases and J lost 5 bases. This CDR3 comprises 17 residues. The chain's CDR3 is CASSQDFAGGKTGELFF. DNA of the CDR3: TGTGCCAGCAGCCAAGATTTCGCGGGGGGAAAGACCGGGGAGCTGTTTTTT.

This clone was observed once. The chain couples TRBV9 to TRBJ1-4, with 9 bases matching TRBD1. V trimming: 4 bases; J trimming: 3 bases; junction bases outside the gene matches: 4. Germline V gene lookup returns CDR1 SGDLS and CDR2 YYNGEE. The CDR3 extends over 15 amino acids. CDR3 bases: TGTGCCAGCAGCCCCGACAGGGGGGCTAATGAAAAACTGTTTTTT. Translated, it gives CASSPDRGANEKLFF.

CDR3 sequence: CASSFGTRAGGNEQFF. Written as DNA, the CDR3 is TGTGCCAGCAGCTTTGGGACTAGAGCGGGGGGGAATGAGCAGTTCTTC. The chain uses TRBV11-2 and TRBJ2-1, with TRBD2 matching 10 bases. Trimming took 3 bases from V and 7 from J; bases not matched to a gene: 9. CDR3 length: 16 amino acids. The germline CDR1 and CDR2 sequences are SGHAT and FQNNGV.

The V gene is TRBV6-2 or TRBV6-3, the J gene TRBJ2-3, with a possible D match to TRBD2 (5 bases). The length of the CDR3 is 15 residues. V dropped 0 bases and J dropped 4 bases, with 11 bases sitting between them. Germline CDR1 is MNHEY and CDR2 is SVGEGT. The DNA of the CDR3 is TGTGCCAGCAGTTACTCGGAGCGGTCACCAGATACGCAGTATTTT. It yields the protein CASSYSERSPDTQYF.

This chain joins TRBV5-8 and TRBJ1-5, with D uncertain. Germline CDR1 and CDR2: SGHTS and YDEGEE. CDR3 size: 16 residues. V lost 1 base and J 5 bases, leaving 16 bases between the germline ends. The CDR3 is CASSLFEGRSDQPQHF. CDR3 coding DNA: TGTGCCAGCAGCTTGTTTGAGGGAAGGAGCGATCAGCCCCAGCATTTT.

This chain uses TRBV27 with TRBJ1-6; TRBD1 might be the D (5 bases). Germline CDR1 is MNHEY and CDR2 is SMNVEV (reference sequence). The ends were cut back, 6 bases at V and 6 bases at J, with 15 bases in the middle. There are 15 residues in the CDR3. The CDR3 DNA reads as TGTGCCAGCAGGGAAGGAGGAGGGACTAATTCACCCCTCCACTTT. It translates to CASREGGGTNSPLHF.

V is TRBV19 and J is TRBJ1-2, with 7 bases aligning to TRBD1. Losses at the gene ends were 4 bases for V and 5 bases for J; bases not matched to a gene: 4. Germline V lookup: CDR1 LNHDA, CDR2 SQIVND (reference sequence). The CDR3 runs to 13 residues. This CDR3 reads CASSTGQKYGYTF. The CDR3 coding sequence is TGTGCCAGTAGTACGGGACAGAAGTATGGCTACACCTTC.

V and J are TRBV3-1 (or the pseudogene TRBV3-2) and TRBJ1-1, with D unclear. Between the trimmed V and J ends, which lost 1 base and 3 bases, there was a span of 6 bases. Per the germline V gene, CDR1 is LGHDT and CDR2 is YNNKEL (reference sequence). The CDR3 runs to 13 residues. CDR3 in DNA: TGTGCCAGCAGCCAAGCTGGAGACACTGAAGCTTTCTTT. Translation gives CASSQAGDTEAFF.

The rearrangement joins TRBV30 to TRBJ2-1; TRBD1 aligns across 9 bases. V lost 0 bases and J lost 4; bases outside the gene matches: 13. This CDR3 comprises 18 residues. Germline V gives CDR1 GTSNPN, CDR2 SVGIG (reference sequence). The CDR3 protein is CAWSVNDGTGSVYNEQFF. For the CDR3, the DNA is TGTGCCTGGAGTGTAAACGACGGGACAGGGAGCGTTTACAATGAGCAGTTCTTC. The entire variable domain, with the rest obtained from reference TRBV30 and TRBJ2-1, is as follows: SQTIHQWPATLVQPVGSPLSLECTVEGTSNPNLYWYRQAAGRGLQLLFYSVGIGQISSEVPQNLSASRPQDRQFILSSKKLLLSDSGFYLCAWSVNDGTGSVYNEQFFGPGTRLTVL.

V is TRBV6-5 and J is TRBJ2-7; 8 bases are shared with TRBD2. CDR3 length: 16 amino acids. Unmatched junction bases numbered 11, after V lost 2 bases and J lost 5 bases. Germline-derived CDR1 and CDR2 are MNHEY and SVGAGI. The CDR3, as DNA: TGTGCCAGCAGTTACGCCCCCGGGGGGGTCTTCAACGAGCAGTACTTC. As protein: CASSYAPGGVFNEQYF.

This chain links TRBV19 with TRBJ1-2; 9 nucleotides agree with TRBD1. CDR1 is LNHDA and CDR2 is SQIVND in the germline V gene (reference sequence). This CDR3 comprises 16 residues. With V trimmed by 4 bases and J by 6 bases, 12 bases remained unmatched. CDR3 region: CASSRDVGTGSNGYTF. The CDR3 region has the DNA TGTGCCAGTAGTAGGGACGTCGGGACAGGGTCGAATGGCTACACCTTC.

This clone was counted between two and nine times. The chain is built from TRBV7-2 and TRBJ2-2, with 7 bases matching TRBD2. The ends lost 6 bases at V and 5 bases at J; junction bases unmatched: 12. Germline CDR1 SGHTA, CDR2 FQGNSA. The CDR3 is made up of 16 amino acids. The CDR3 nucleotides are TGTGCCAGCAGTAGAGGGGCTAGCGGAGTTACCGGGGAGCTGTTTTTT. Translating gives CASSRGASGVTGELFF. Full variable domain (remainder filled in from reference TRBV7-2 and TRBJ2-2): GAGVSQSPSNKVTEKGKDVELRCDPISGHTALYWYRQSLGQGLEFLIYFQGNSAPDKSGLPSDRFSAERTGGSVSTLTIQRTQQEDSAVYLCASSRGASGVTGELFFGEGSRLTVL.

The rearrangement uses TRBV5-6 and TRBJ2-7, with D perhaps matching TRBD1 (5 bases). The length of the CDR3 is 14 residues. Germline V CDR1 and CDR2: SGHDT, YYEEEE. V was clipped by 4 bases and J by 0 bases, with 11 bases between them. CDR3: CASSQQVVSYEQYF. The CDR3 bases are TGTGCCAGCAGCCAACAGGTCGTCTCCTACGAGCAGTACTTC.

The chain uses TRBV5-6 and TRBJ1-2; the D is unclear. Germline V lookup: CDR1 SGHDT, CDR2 YYEEEE. V lost 4 bases and J lost 4, with 14 bases in between. CDR3 size: 14 residues. The CDR3 loop reads CASSRGTGSYGYTF. Here the CDR3 DNA reads TGTGCCAGCAGCCGAGGAACGGGGAGCTATGGCTACACCTTC.